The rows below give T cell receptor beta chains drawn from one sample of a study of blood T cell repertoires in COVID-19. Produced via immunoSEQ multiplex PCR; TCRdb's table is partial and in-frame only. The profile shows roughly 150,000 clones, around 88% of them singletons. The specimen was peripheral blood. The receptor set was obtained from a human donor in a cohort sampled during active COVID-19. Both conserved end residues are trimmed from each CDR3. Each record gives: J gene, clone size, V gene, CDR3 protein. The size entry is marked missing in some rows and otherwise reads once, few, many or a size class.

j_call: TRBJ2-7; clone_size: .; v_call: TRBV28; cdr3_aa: ASSYRVTYEQY
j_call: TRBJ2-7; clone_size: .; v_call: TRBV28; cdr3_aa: ASSSTGTASYEQY
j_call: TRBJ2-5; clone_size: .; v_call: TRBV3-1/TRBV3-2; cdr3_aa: ASSQGGVPRDQY
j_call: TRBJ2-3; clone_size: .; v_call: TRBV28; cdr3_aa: ASSLQGIFGDTQY
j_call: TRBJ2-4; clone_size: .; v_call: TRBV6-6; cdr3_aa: ASSQKLASKNIQY
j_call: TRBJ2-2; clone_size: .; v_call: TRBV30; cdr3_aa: AWSVSTAYANTGELF
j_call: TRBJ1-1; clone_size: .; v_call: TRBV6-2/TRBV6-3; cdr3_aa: ASSYGGIGTEAF
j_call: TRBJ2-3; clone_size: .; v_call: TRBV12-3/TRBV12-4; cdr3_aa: ASSPRGTDTQY
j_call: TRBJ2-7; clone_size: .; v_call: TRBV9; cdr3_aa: ASSVDPHPGQSYEQY
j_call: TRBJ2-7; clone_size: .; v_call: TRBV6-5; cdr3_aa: ASSNHRSYSYEQY
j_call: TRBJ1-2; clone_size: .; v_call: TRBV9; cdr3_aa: ASSPRTGTMYYGYT
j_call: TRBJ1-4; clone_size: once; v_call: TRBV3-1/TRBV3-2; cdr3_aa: ASSQEAEKLF
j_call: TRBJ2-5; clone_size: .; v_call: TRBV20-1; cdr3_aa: SASGRAGETQY
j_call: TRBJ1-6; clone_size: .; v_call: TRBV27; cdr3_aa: ASSLSGTGGRNSPLH
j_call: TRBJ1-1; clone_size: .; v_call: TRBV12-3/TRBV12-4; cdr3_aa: ASSWGTARAF
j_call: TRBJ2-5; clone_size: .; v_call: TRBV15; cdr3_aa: ATSTRTGGFRETQY
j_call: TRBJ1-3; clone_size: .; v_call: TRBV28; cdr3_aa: ASSFSQGAGGNTIY
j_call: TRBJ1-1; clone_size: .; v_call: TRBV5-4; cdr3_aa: ASSWDTRRNTEAF
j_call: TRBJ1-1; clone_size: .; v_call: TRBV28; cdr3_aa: ASSPLLNRMNTEAF
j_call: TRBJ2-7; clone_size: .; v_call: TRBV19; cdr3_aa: ASSPGLASYEQY
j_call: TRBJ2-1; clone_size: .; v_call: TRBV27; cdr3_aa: ASSLSAGPPSYNEQF
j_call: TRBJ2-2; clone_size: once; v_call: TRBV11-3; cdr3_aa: ASSPQAGGVTGELF
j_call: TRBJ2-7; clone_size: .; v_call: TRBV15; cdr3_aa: ATSARDRVHEQY
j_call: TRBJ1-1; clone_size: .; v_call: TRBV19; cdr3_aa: ASTPGTANTEAF
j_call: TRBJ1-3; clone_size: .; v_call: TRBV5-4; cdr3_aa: ATSGGSGNTIY
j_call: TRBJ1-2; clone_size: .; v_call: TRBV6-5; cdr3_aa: ASSYSAVYGYT
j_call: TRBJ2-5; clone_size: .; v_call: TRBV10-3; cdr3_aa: AISAGGESQETQY
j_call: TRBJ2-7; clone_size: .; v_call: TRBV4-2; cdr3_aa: ASSPTSVSSYEQY